This T cell receptor beta chain was found in a study of blood T cell repertoires in COVID-19. Background on the study: COVID-19 samples from acute and convalescent phases originated in the United States, Italy and Spain.

In the original workflow: Amplification with reference gene primers provided the estimates of nucleated cell counts. The method was immunoSEQ multiplex PCR; TCRdb's version includes in-frame clones alone and lacks a portion of them. V and J calls and clone size come straight from that table; D and trimming were deduced from the DNA. The sample includes around 400,000 clones, roughly 90% of them seen just once. Cohorts were based on clinical histories the participants reported. During the 2 weeks before they entered the study, exposed participants had met someone with a PCR-confirmed or clinician-diagnosed COVID-19 case. V was shortened by 6 bases and J by 8 bases, with 8 bases between the two germline ends. CDR3 length: 12 amino acids. Per the germline V gene, CDR1 is MNHEY and CDR2 is SVGAGI.

The source of this sequence is a woman between 18 and 29 years old who had been exposed to COVID-19. V is TRBV6-5 and J is TRBJ1-6; no reliable D call. Sequenced: PBMCs or T cells enriched from blood (not recorded which). The CDR3 sequence is CASREEYSPLHF. CDR3 DNA: TGTGCCAGCAGGGAGGAGTATTCACCCCTCCACTTT.